The 23 T cell receptor beta chains below come from one sample, sequenced in a study of graft-versus-host responses after intestinal transplantation. Libraries were prepared by immunoSEQ multiplex PCR; TCRdb keeps only in-frame clonotypes and omits some of them. The data show around 100,000 clones, 90% to 95% seen once. Their target antigens are unknown. Sequencing used unstimulated CD4+ T cells sorted from spleen or lymph node cells, obtained before transplant. These receptors all come from a human donor who was the organ donor for an intestinal transplant.

The V gene is TRBV29-1, the J gene TRBJ1-1, with 7 nucleotides matching TRBD1. This CDR3 has 14 residues. Germline V gene data show CDR1 as SQVTM and CDR2 as ANQGSEA. The V gene end was trimmed by 0 bases and the J gene end by 5 bases; junction bases not matched to a gene: 6. Here the CDR3 DNA reads TGCAGCGTTGAAGATCGCAGGGGGTGGACTGAAGCTTTCTTT. As protein: CSVEDRRGWTEAFF.

Only one count was recorded for this clone. The chain joins TRBV7-9 to TRBJ2-7; D uncertain. Germline loops: CDR1 SEHNR, CDR2 FQNEAQ (reference sequence). The V end lost 5 bases, the J end lost 5 bases, and 19 bases lay between the germline ends. This CDR3 spans 15 amino acids. CDR3 sequence (DNA): TGTGCCAGCAGCACCTTCGGGTGGGAAGGAAACGAGCAGTACTTC. It translates to CASSTFGWEGNEQYF.

V is TRBV2 and J is TRBJ1-3; D is unresolved. V was trimmed by 5 bases and J by 0 bases, leaving 8 bases between them. The CDR3 extends over 14 amino acids. CDR1 is SNHLY and CDR2 is FYNNEI in the germline V gene. In DNA, the CDR3 is TGTGCCAGCAGTAACCGGGGCTCTGGAAACACCATATATTTT. It codes for CASSNRGSGNTIYF.

The rearrangement links TRBV6-5 to TRBJ2-5, with 14 bases lining up with TRBD2. This CDR3 spans 14 amino acids. With 11 bases clipped from V and 3 bases from J, the junction kept 5 bases outside the gene matches. Germline-derived CDR1 and CDR2 are MNHEY and SVGAGI. CDR3 residues: CASTGLAGEETQYF. DNA of the CDR3: TGTGCCTCCACGGGACTAGCGGGAGAAGAGACCCAGTACTTC.

This chain joins TRBV4-1 and TRBJ2-4; D remains unclear. This CDR3 has 15 residues. Trimming left V 3 bases short and J 1 base short, with 10 bases between. From germline, CDR1 is MGHRA and CDR2 YSYEKL. In DNA, the CDR3 is TGCGCCAGCAGCCATCCCCTTCGGGCCAAAAACATTCAGTACTTC. As protein: CASSHPLRAKNIQYF.

This clone appeared a few times. The chain is built from TRBV19 and TRBJ2-1; D gene unclear. V was shortened by 7 bases and J by 10 bases, with 11 bases between the two germline ends. This CDR3 contains 11 residues. The germline V gene encodes CDR1 LNHDA and CDR2 SQIVND (reference sequence). Here the CDR3 reads CASTHLREQFF. DNA of the CDR3: TGTGCCAGTACCCACCTTCGGGAGCAGTTCTTC.

The V and J genes are TRBV5-1 and TRBJ2-7; D not resolved. Germline V gives CDR1 SGHRS, CDR2 YFSETQ. The CDR3 totals 15 residues. Trimming removed 0 bases from V and 0 bases from J, with 10 bases in between. CDR3 residues: CASSLGMLASYEQYF. The CDR3 nucleotides are TGCGCCAGCAGCTTGGGCATGCTCGCCTCCTACGAGCAGTACTTC.

The genes are TRBV7-2 and TRBJ2-7; D unresolved. Per the germline V gene, CDR1 is SGHTA and CDR2 is FQGNSA. V was trimmed by 1 base and J by 5 bases, leaving 18 bases between them. This CDR3 spans 16 amino acids. The chain's CDR3 is CASSLVGRPAGDEQYF. CDR3 DNA: TGTGCCAGCAGCTTAGTGGGCAGACCAGCTGGGGACGAGCAGTACTTC.

The chain links TRBV5-1 to TRBJ2-7, with a tentative D call TRBD1 (5 bases). Germline assignment: CDR1 SGHRS and CDR2 YFSETQ. Deletions cut 1 base from V and 1 base from J, with 12 bases between. The CDR3 has 15 residues. DNA of the CDR3: TGCGCCAGCAGCTTGAGTCCAGGGTATTCCTACGAGCAGTACTTC. This encodes CASSLSPGYSYEQYF. Supplemented by reference TRBV5-1 and TRBJ2-7, the full variable domain reads KAGVTQTPRYLIKTRGQQVTLSCSPISGHRSVSWYQQTPGQGLQFLFEYFSETQRNKGNFPGRFSGRQFSNSRSEMNVSTLELGDSALYLCASSLSPGYSYEQYFGPGTRLTVT.

This clone was picked up a small number of times. The V gene is TRBV5-1, the J gene TRBJ1-1, with 9 bases lining up with TRBD1. Trimming cost V 2 bases and J 1 base; bases outside gene matches: 0. The CDR3 length is 14 residues. Germline V gene sequence: CDR1 SGHRS, CDR2 YFSETQ. For the CDR3, the DNA is TGCGCCAGCAGCTTACAGGGGGCGAACACTGAAGCTTTCTTT. It is translated as CASSLQGANTEAFF.

V usage is TRBV7-9 and J usage is TRBJ1-5; 9 nucleotides agree with TRBD1. Trimming took 4 bases from V and 0 from J; bases not matched to a gene: 7. CDR3 length: 17 amino acids. Germline V lookup: CDR1 SEHNR, CDR2 FQNEAQ (reference sequence). The CDR3 sequence is CASSSPGDRDSNQPQHF. CDR3 nucleotides: TGTGCCAGCAGCTCCCCCGGGGACAGGGATAGCAATCAGCCCCAGCATTTT.

The chain joins TRBV19 to TRBJ1-5; D is unclear. The germline V gene has CDR1 LNHDA and CDR2 SQIVND (reference sequence). V was pared by 6 bases and J by 15 bases, with 18 bases between. The CDR3 covers 12 residues. The CDR3 DNA is TGTGCCAGTAGCCCGGGCGGTAGGACCCGGCATTTT. This codes for CASSPGGRTRHF.

The rearrangement uses TRBV4-3 and TRBJ2-5, with 9 bases fitting TRBD1. The CDR3 is 17 residues long. Germline values: CDR1 LGHNA, CDR2 YSLEER. V lost 4 bases and J lost 2; bases outside the gene matches: 11. CDR3 protein: CASSPGQGPIYQETQYF. In DNA, the CDR3 is TGCGCCAGCAGCCCTGGACAGGGGCCGATTTATCAAGAGACCCAGTACTTC.

V gene TRBV6-5 combines with J gene TRBJ1-1; tentatively, D is TRBD1 (5 bases). This CDR3 is built from 14 residues. With 0 bases removed from V and 4 bases from J, the gap between germline ends came to 9 bases. CDR1 and CDR2 from the germline V gene are MNHEY and SVGAGI. CDR3 loop: CASSYSRGSTEAFF. The CDR3 DNA reads as TGTGCCAGCAGTTACTCTAGGGGAAGCACTGAAGCTTTCTTT.

CDR3 sequence: CASSKASSGSLVEQYF. The DNA for the CDR3 is TGTGCCAGCAGCAAAGCCTCTAGCGGGAGCTTGGTAGAGCAGTACTTC. The gene calls are TRBV21-1 and TRBJ2-7; TRBD2 reflects the table's D call only, with no check against the DNA. TRBV21-1 is a pseudogene segment. There are 16 residues in the CDR3.

The chain couples TRBV6-5 to TRBJ2-3; tentative D call: TRBD2 (5 bases). Between the trimmed V and J ends, which lost 2 bases and 0 bases, there was a span of 9 bases. CDR1 is MNHEY, CDR2 SVGAGI, per germline. The CDR3 consists of 15 residues. DNA of the CDR3: TGTGCCAGCAGTTACGAGGGCAGGAGCACAGATACGCAGTATTTT. Protein sequence: CASSYEGRSTDTQYF.

The rearrangement joins TRBV5-1 to TRBJ1-1; a possible D gene is TRBD1 (6 bases). CDR3 length: 13 residues. V lost 5 bases and J 4 bases, leaving 12 bases between the germline ends. Germline assignment: CDR1 SGHRS and CDR2 YFSETQ. The CDR3 DNA reads TGCGCCAGCAGAGCGCGGGGGGCCACTGAAGCTTTCTTT. Its translation: CASRARGATEAFF.

The rearrangement uses TRBV4-1 and TRBJ2-7; either TRBD1 or TRBD2 may fit D (6 bases each). V was cut by 3 bases and J by 1 base, with 19 bases left in between. CDR3 length: 17 amino acids. Germline CDR1 is MGHRA and CDR2 is YSYEKL. The CDR3 spells CASSHPKGGRGSYEQYF. CDR3 sequence (DNA): TGCGCCAGCAGCCACCCAAAAGGGGGTCGGGGGTCCTACGAGCAGTACTTC.

The chain is built from TRBV9 and TRBJ2-5; unclear D gene. The V and J ends lost 4 bases and 1 base respectively, with 11 bases between them. Per germline, CDR1 SGDLS and CDR2 YYNGEE. The CDR3 spans 14 residues. The CDR3 region has the DNA TGTGCCAGCAGCCCCATGGTGGGCCAAGAGACCCAGTACTTC. It translates to CASSPMVGQETQYF.

This chain links TRBV5-1 with TRBJ2-3, with 10 bases lining up with TRBD1. Germline values: CDR1 SGHRS, CDR2 YFSETQ. The trim removed 4 bases at V and 2 bases at J, leaving 7 bases unmatched. The CDR3 has 16 amino acids. For the CDR3, the DNA is TGCGCCAGCAGCATAAGGACAGGGGGGGACACAGATACGCAGTATTTT. Translating gives CASSIRTGGDTDTQYF. The full variable domain, its missing parts supplied by reference TRBV5-1 and TRBJ2-3, is KAGVTQTPRYLIKTRGQQVTLSCSPISGHRSVSWYQQTPGQGLQFLFEYFSETQRNKGNFPGRFSGRQFSNSRSEMNVSTLELGDSALYLCASSIRTGGDTDTQYFGPGTRLTVL.

This sequence joins TRBV7-2 and TRBJ2-1; D call uncertain. Germline CDR1 is SGHTA and CDR2 is FQGNSA. The CDR3 extends over 13 amino acids. The V gene lost 11 bases and the J gene lost 7 bases, with 18 bases spanning the gap. The CDR3 reads CASSRGPGNEQFF. CDR3 in DNA: TGTGCCTCGTCCCGCGGACCCGGGAATGAGCAGTTCTTC.

The rearrangement joins TRBV29-1 to TRBJ1-3; TRBD1 is a possible D gene (6 bases). Germline V lookup: CDR1 SQVTM, CDR2 ANQGSEA. This CDR3 comprises 15 residues. V was shortened by 1 base and J by 2 bases, with 12 bases between the two germline ends. The CDR3 bases are TGCAGCGTTGAAGGTGGAGGGGGAACTGGAAACACCATATATTTT. Translated, it gives CSVEGGGGTGNTIYF.

The V gene is TRBV19, the J gene TRBJ2-4; D remains ambiguous. Trimming took off 6 bases at V and 0 bases at J, with 18 bases between the two ends. From germline, CDR1 is LNHDA and CDR2 SQIVND (reference sequence). The CDR3 is made up of 17 amino acids. CDR3 in DNA: TGTGCCAGTAGCCTTGCGCCCTTAGAGTTAGCCAAAAACATTCAGTACTTC. This codes for CASSLAPLELAKNIQYF.